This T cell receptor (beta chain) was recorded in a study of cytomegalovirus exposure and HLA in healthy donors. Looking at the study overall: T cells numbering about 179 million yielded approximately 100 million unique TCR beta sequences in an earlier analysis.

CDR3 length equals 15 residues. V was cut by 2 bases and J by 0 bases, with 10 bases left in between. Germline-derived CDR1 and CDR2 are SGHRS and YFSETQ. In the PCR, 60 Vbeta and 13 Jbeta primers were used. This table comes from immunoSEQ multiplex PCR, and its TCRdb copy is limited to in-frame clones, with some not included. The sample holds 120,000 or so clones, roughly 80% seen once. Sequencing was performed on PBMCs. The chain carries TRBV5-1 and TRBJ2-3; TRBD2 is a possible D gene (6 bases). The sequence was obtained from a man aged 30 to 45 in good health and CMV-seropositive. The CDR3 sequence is CASSFPGDSTDTQYF. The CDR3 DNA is TGCGCCAGCAGCTTTCCGGGGGACAGCACAGATACGCAGTATTTT.